Listed here is a single T cell receptor beta chain. Its antigen target is currently unknown. At one end the junction does not follow the germline gene, possibly because of a read error. The data derive from a study of blood T cells in healthy people across ages (dated by TCRdb to between 2015 and 2016). In terms of the full investigation: In model experiments, roughly one uniquely barcoded TCR beta cDNA molecule per two T cells was captured by template switching. Age-related changes in TCR beta repertoire diversity were measured in the study by deep sequencing normalized with unique cDNA molecular identifiers. The donors were divided into four age groups: young (average approximately 17 years), middle-aged (almost 40), aged (under 70) and long-lived (nearly 85). To avoid experimental bias, donors of different ages were randomly spread across the sequencing lanes. For two donors (one aged 18 to 29 and one aged 80 or older), the study analyzed two additional independent replicas of 1 million unique cDNA reads from the same blood draw.

The library was made by 5' RACE. Sequenced on an Illumina HiSeq 2500. A second roughly 6 to 12 cycle PCR used a sample-barcoded 5' primer and a J-beta primer mix. Each TCR beta cDNA molecule received a unique molecular identifier from a template-switch 5' adaptor carrying 12 random nucleotides. Each sample yielded at least 3 million CDR3-containing paired-end reads. The Mint cDNA synthesis kit, primed by a TRBC-specific oligonucleotide, was used to synthesize first-strand cDNA from all RNA. Following uracil-DNA glycosylase treatment, all cDNA underwent a first 18-cycle PCR with the universal primers M1SS and BC2_uni_R. The study's own analysis went as follows. For normalization, 1 million high-quality reads were randomly selected from each sample, with every read carrying a distinct molecular identifier. Reads sharing molecular identifiers were discarded rather than binned into consensus sequences. MiTCR, run with a Q25 quality threshold and the strictest error-elimination algorithm, handled CDR3 identification, clonotype clustering and error correction. A nonparametric unseen species model using Euler transformation provided a lower-bound estimate of total TCR beta diversity. TCRdb reran the public reads through fastp at Q25 and MiXCR, keeping productive beta chains. Every CDR3 protein is listed once, alongside the most common genes and DNA of its rows. Here the V and J calls rest on TCRdb's processing, not on the authors' analysis. In this sample the table shows hundreds of thousands of distinct CDR3 sequences, approximately 49% of which occur a single time. The leading ten clones occupy under 35% of the sample.

Systemically healthy Caucasian individuals from Russia, some 36 in total and aged roughly 6 to 90 years, were included as donors. Approximately 11 milliliters of peripheral blood were drawn from each donor into EDTA-treated Vacutainer tubes. PBMCs were isolated by Ficoll-Paque density-gradient centrifugation, with at least 6 million obtained per sample. Total RNA, at least 5 micrograms per sample, was extracted from PBMCs with Trizol reagent. For every donor, flow cytometry on a PBMC aliquot measured the percentage of naive CD45RAhigh/CD27high T cells. General findings and caveats noted by the study authors: Because profiling used bulk unsorted PBMCs, naive and antigen-experienced compartments could not be compared conclusively. A strong correlation was found between observed TCR beta diversity and the percentage of naive T cells measured by flow cytometry. Because donor CMV infection status was unknown, age-related changes in expanded clonotypes were potentially confounded. Estimates of total diversity from one million sequenced T cells were regarded as lower bounds and underestimates. Compared with the aged group, more naive CD4+ T cells, fewer expanded clones and increased TCR diversity were shown by the long-lived group, suggesting age selection. Observed TCR beta diversity per million T cells fell roughly linearly with age, and a significant reduction was already apparent by age about 43.

Sequencing was performed on blood. The receptor was derived from a woman in her fifties or sixties in good health.

The CDR3 region has the sequence CASTAGRRTYERYF. The base sequence is TGTGCCAGCACCGCAGGACGTAGGACCTACGAGCGGTACTTC. The V and J segments used are TRBV28 and TRBJ2-7, with the D gene uncertain. From the cysteine up to the phenylalanine, the CDR3 has a length of 14 residues. Only the CDR3 DNA is retained, 42 bases long and in frame from the first base. Looking up the germline V gene yields CDR1 MDHEN and CDR2 SYDVKM.